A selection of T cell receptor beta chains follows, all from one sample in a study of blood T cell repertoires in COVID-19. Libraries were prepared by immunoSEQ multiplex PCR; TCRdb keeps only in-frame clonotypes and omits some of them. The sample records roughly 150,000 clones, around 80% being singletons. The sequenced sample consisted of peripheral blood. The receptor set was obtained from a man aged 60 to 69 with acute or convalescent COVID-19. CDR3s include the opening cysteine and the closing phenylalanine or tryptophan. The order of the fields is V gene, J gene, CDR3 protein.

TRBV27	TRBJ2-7	CASSLSVGRTYEQYF
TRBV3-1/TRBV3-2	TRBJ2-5	CASSPRGETQYF
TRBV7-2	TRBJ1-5	CASGRRESNSNQPQHF
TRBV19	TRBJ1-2	CASSAGTNPLSGYGYTF
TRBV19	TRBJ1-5	CASSQGAIQPQHF
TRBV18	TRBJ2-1	CASSPPALAGGWFF
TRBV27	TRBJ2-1	CASSFNSLNPYNEQFF
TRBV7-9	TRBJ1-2	CASRRDTNYGYTF
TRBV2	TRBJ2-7	CASSSVGATTYEQYF
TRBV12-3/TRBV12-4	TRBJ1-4	CASSLRINEKLFF
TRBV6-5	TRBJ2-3	CASSYTAAGVDTQYF
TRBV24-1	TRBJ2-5	CATSDGGTEKETQYF
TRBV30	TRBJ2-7	CAWSWGTESYEQYF
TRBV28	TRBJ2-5	CASSLARQGSRLETQYF
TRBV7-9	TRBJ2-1	CASNLSPLGTPYNEQFF
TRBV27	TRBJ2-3	CASRPNGRLVFTDTQYF
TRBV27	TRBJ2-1	CASSLKRGAPSSYNEQFF
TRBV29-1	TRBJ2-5	CSVEAGGGSETQYF
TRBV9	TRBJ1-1	CASSRVDTEAFF
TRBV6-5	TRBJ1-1	CASSYSGSISTEAFF
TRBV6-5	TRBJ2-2	CASSYSKLFSGELFF
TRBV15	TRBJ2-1	CATSRGTESYNEQFF
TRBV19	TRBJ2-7	CASPHRVSEFYEQYF
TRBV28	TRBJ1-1	CASRTAGISGTEAFF
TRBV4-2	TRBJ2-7	CASSPSTSGSLSYEQYF
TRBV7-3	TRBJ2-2	CASSGKTANTGELFF
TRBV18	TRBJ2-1	CASSPPVSNEQFF
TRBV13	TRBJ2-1	CASSSPGQTYNEQFF
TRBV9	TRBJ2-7	CASSVGGDPYYEQYF
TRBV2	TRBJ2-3	CATQGGSGMYGTQYF
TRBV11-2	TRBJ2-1	CASSFSWRDNEQFF
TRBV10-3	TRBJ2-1	CATLAGTSGRDGYNEQFF
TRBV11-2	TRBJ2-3	CASSLKVGGRDTDTQYF
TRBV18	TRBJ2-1	CASSPRESSYNEQFF
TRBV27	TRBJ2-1	CASSLTRAGGGWQFF
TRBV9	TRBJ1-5	CASSAGTNNQPQHF
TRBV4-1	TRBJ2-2	CASSLPRESPGELFF
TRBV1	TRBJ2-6	CTRSPSAGGGATGANVLTF
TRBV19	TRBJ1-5	CASSVPLGLGNQPQHF
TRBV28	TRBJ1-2	CASSFGGRSNGYTF
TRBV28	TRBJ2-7	CASSFLFDILAGLRYEQYF
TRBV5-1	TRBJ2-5	CASSLALTGERETQYF
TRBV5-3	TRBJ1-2	CARSLADSSPYGYTF
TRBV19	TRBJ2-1	CASSSQGSSYNEQFF
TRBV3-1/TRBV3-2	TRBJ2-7	CASSRAWDSYEQYF
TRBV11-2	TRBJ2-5	CASSLGLAGAWQETQYF
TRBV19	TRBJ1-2	CASSIDSGSRGYTF